This TCR beta chain was captured by sequencing in a study of OX40 agonist ivuxolimab in advanced cancers. For the study at large: Patients' therapy was ivuxolimab, an antibody that acts as an agonist of OX40 (CD134). Among those enrolled, mean age was approximately 62 years (range roughly 20 to 80) and about 79% were male. Study-level findings and limits: Researchers report that CD8+ T cells had, on average, more expanded clones than CD4+.

CDR3 size: 13 residues. The V and J ends lost 7 bases and 6 bases respectively, with 15 bases between them. The germline gives CDR1 MNHNY, CDR2 SVGAGI (reference sequence). On this clone: As yet, its antigen is unknown.

Drawing of blood for sampling happened at baseline, at cycle 4 day 1, and at cycle 7 day 1. Sequencing was performed with immunoSEQ multiplex PCR; in TCRdb, only in-frame clones are kept and a portion is missing. In the table there are approximately 70,000 clones, around 80% of which are singletons. The clonotype was recovered from an adult with an advanced solid tumor such as melanoma, head and neck, liver or kidney cancer. This rearrangement joins TRBV6-6 to TRBJ1-1, with D perhaps matching TRBD1 (5 bases). The sample in question was CD4+ or CD8+ T cells sorted from blood, obtained in a trial of the OX40 agonist ivuxolimab. In DNA, the CDR3 is TGTGCCAGCAACGGGGTTCCACAGGCTGAAGCTTTCTTT. Its translation is CASNGVPQAEAFF.